The 29 T cell receptor beta chains below come from one sample, sequenced in a study of T-cell reconstitution after alpha-beta-depleted transplantation in children. Unique molecular identifiers were incorporated during preparation of the TCRbeta library. MiXCR was run by TCRdb on the PCR reads, yielding one entry per CDR3 protein. The table lists around 450,000 distinct CDR3 sequences, about a sixth of them singletons, with just under 30% in the top ten. Sequences were derived from PBMCs, mostly from graft donor cells, sampled 360 days after TCRalphabeta/CD19-depleted stem cell transplant. Every receptor here comes from a boy under two years old who had a stem cell transplant for Wiskott-Aldrich syndrome, so the T cells may come from the graft donor.

The chain recombines TRBV7-9 with TRBJ2-7; tentative D call: TRBD1 (6 bases). Germline CDR1 reads SEHNR; CDR2 reads FQNEAQ (reference sequence). V gave up 1 base and J gave up 0 bases, with 16 bases separating them. The CDR3 is made up of 17 amino acids. The DNA of the CDR3 is TGTGCCAGCAGCTTAGTAGGGGGTCCCGGGGCCTCCTACGAGCAGTACTTC. It encodes CASSLVGGPGASYEQYF.

This chain uses TRBV5-1 with TRBJ2-2; 8 bases are a match to TRBD1. The CDR3 runs to 15 residues. CDR1 is SGHRS, CDR2 YFSETQ, per germline. With V trimmed by 2 bases and J by 6 bases, 6 bases remained unmatched. CDR3 bases: TGCGCCAGCAGCTTATGGACAGGGAATGCCGGGGAGCTGTTTTTT. Its protein is CASSLWTGNAGELFF.

This chain links TRBV20-1 with TRBJ2-5; no definite D call. The CDR3 loop spans 13 amino acids. Germline CDR1 reads DFQATT; CDR2 reads SNEGSKA (reference sequence). V was trimmed by 3 bases and J by 5 bases, leaving 13 bases between them. DNA of the CDR3: TGCAGTGCTAGGTTCGAGGATTTGGAGACCCAGTACTTC. Protein product: CSARFEDLETQYF.

This clonotype was detected many times. The chain is built from TRBV5-1 and TRBJ2-7; 10 bases line up with TRBD2. CDR1 SGHRS and CDR2 YFSETQ come from the germline V gene. With V trimmed by 4 bases and J by 0 bases, 4 bases remained unmatched. This CDR3 has 15 residues. DNA of the CDR3: TGCGCCAGCAGCCCAACTAGCGGGACCTCCTACGAGCAGTACTTC. This sequence encodes CASSPTSGTSYEQYF.

A few counts support this clonotype. The chain combines TRBV5-1 with TRBJ2-1; 7 bases agree with TRBD2. The CDR3 has 15 amino acids. Germline V gene data show CDR1 as SGHRS and CDR2 as YFSETQ. Trimming at V came to 7 bases and at J to 4 bases, leaving 11 bases not matched to a gene. CDR3 bases: TGCGCCAGCTCCCTTGGGGGGGGGAAATACAATGAGCAGTTCTTC. Translated, it gives CASSLGGGKYNEQFF.

This clonotype appeared a few times. The chain carries TRBV6-2 or TRBV6-3 and TRBJ2-1, with 7 positions matching TRBD1. V shed 1 base and J 7 bases; nucleotides not matched to a gene: 4. Germline CDR1 is MNHEY and CDR2 is SVGEGT. CDR3 length: 14 amino acids. CDR3 protein: CASSYLGQPNEQFF. CDR3 sequence (DNA): TGTGCCAGCAGTTACTTGGGACAGCCAAATGAGCAGTTCTTC.

This sequence joins TRBV18 and TRBJ2-1, with 8 bases identical to TRBD1. V gave up 0 bases and J gave up 6 bases; unmatched junction bases: 7. The germline V gene has CDR1 KGHSH and CDR2 LQKENI. CDR3 length: 16 residues. CDR3 region: CASSPPKQGARNEQFF. The CDR3 DNA follows: TGTGCCAGCTCACCACCGAAGCAGGGGGCGCGCAATGAGCAGTTCTTC.

V gene TRBV28 combines with J gene TRBJ2-3, with 12 bases matching TRBD2. This CDR3 is 15 amino acids long. The V segment lost 4 bases and the J segment 1 base; nucleotides outside the gene matches: 0. Looked up from germline, CDR1 is MDHEN and CDR2 is SYDVKM. The CDR3 region has the DNA TGTGCCAGCAGTTCTAGCGGGAGGGGCACAGATACGCAGTATTTT. The encoded protein is CASSSSGRGTDTQYF.

This clonotype was found a few times. The chain links TRBV10-3 to TRBJ2-7; D call uncertain. The V and J ends lost 6 bases and 2 bases respectively, with 8 bases between them. There are 12 residues in the CDR3. CDR1 ENHRY and CDR2 SYGVKD come from the germline V gene. CDR3 region: CAISGPTYEQYF. CDR3 sequence (DNA): TGTGCCATCAGCGGACCAACCTACGAGCAGTACTTC.

The sample holds a few counts of this clonotype. The CDR3 sequence: CASSFAGGYGYTF. The CDR3, as DNA: TGTGCCAGCAGTTTCGCAGGGGGCTATGGCTACACCTTC. The chain links TRBV27 to TRBJ1-2, with 7 nucleotides matching TRBD1. The junction had 2 bases not matched to a gene; V was cut back by 3 bases and J by 4 bases. This CDR3 spans 13 amino acids. From germline, CDR1 is MNHEY and CDR2 SMNVEV (reference sequence).

There are a few counts of this clonotype. CDR3 DNA sequence: TGCGCCAGCAGCCCCAACAGGGGACGTCACGAGCAGTACTTC. Its protein product is CASSPNRGRHEQYF. The V and J genes are TRBV5-1 and TRBJ2-7; 7 positions match TRBD1. The CDR3 length is 14 residues. V lost 4 bases and J lost 5; bases outside the gene matches: 9. Germline CDR1 is SGHRS and CDR2 is YFSETQ.

This clonotype has only a few counts. In DNA form, the CDR3 reads TGTGCCAGCAGCTTTCGGGGGCCCACCTACAATGAGCAGTTCTTC. Amino acid sequence: CASSFRGPTYNEQFF. The chain carries TRBV11-2 and TRBJ2-1; D is tentatively TRBD1 or TRBD2 (6 bases each). The CDR3 is 15 amino acids. Germline assignment: CDR1 SGHAT and CDR2 FQNNGV. V shed 3 bases and J shed 2 bases, with 11 bases lying between them.

This clonotype was seen more than once but under ten times. The chain joins TRBV10-3 to TRBJ2-3; 10 bases fit TRBD2. V dropped 5 bases and J dropped 0; count of bases not matched to a gene: 5. This CDR3 contains 16 residues. Per the germline V gene, CDR1 is ENHRY and CDR2 is SYGVKD. CDR3 region: CAISPLAGSSTDTQYF. In DNA form, the CDR3 reads TGTGCCATCAGTCCACTAGCGGGGTCGAGCACAGATACGCAGTATTTT.

This clonotype came up a few times. The chain couples TRBV5-1 to TRBJ2-3; D unclear. Germline CDR1 SGHRS, CDR2 YFSETQ. The CDR3 runs to 15 residues. V lost 0 bases and J lost 1, with 9 bases in between. The CDR3 coding sequence is TGCGCCAGCAGCTTGGCGCTAGTTGGCACAGATACGCAGTATTTT. Translation: CASSLALVGTDTQYF.

V is TRBV7-8 and J is TRBJ2-7, with 10 bases fitting TRBD1. The CDR3 is made up of 15 amino acids. V shed 1 base and J 3 bases; nucleotides not matched to a gene: 3. Germline loops: CDR1 SGHVS, CDR2 FQNEAQ. In nucleotides, the CDR3 is TGTGCCAGCAGCTTAGGAGGACAGGGGGACTACGAGCAGTACTTC. This sequence encodes CASSLGGQGDYEQYF. The whole variable domain, remainder taken from reference TRBV7-8 and TRBJ2-7, is GAGVSQSPRYKVAKRGQDVALRCDPISGHVSLFWYQQALGQGPEFLTYFQNEAQLDKSGLPSDRFFAERPEGSVSTLKIQRTQQEDSAVYLCASSLGGQGDYEQYFGPGTRLTVT.

This chain joins TRBV4-1 and TRBJ2-1, with 9 bases aligning to TRBD2. CDR1 and CDR2 from the germline V gene are MGHRA and YSYEKL. CDR3 size: 16 residues. J lost 8 bases, V lost 1 base, and 9 bases had no gene match. The CDR3 DNA is TGCGCCAGCAGCCAAGGTAGCGGGGGCCGCGGAGATGAGCAGTTCTTC. Translation: CASSQGSGGRGDEQFF.

This sequence joins TRBV18 and TRBJ2-7; TRBD1 might be the D (6 bases). V was pared by 2 bases and J by 7 bases, with 15 bases between. The CDR3 contains 14 residues. Per the germline V gene, CDR1 is KGHSH and CDR2 is LQKENI. The DNA of the CDR3 is TGTGCCAGCTCACCAGCTGTCAGGGGCGGGGAGCAGTACTTC. Translation gives CASSPAVRGGEQYF.

V gene TRBV10-2 combines with J gene TRBJ1-5; D remains ambiguous. The CDR3 is 13 residues long. The germline V and J ends were trimmed by 3 bases and 3 bases, with 6 bases remaining between them. The germline V gene has CDR1 WSHSY and CDR2 SAAADI. CDR3 in DNA: TGCGCCAGCAGTGAACAGACCAATCAGCCCCAGCATTTT. Translating it yields CASSEQTNQPQHF.

Ten or more counts support this clonotype. The J gene is TRBJ2-3, the V gene TRBV5-4; D gene ambiguous. Between the trimmed V and J ends, which lost 4 bases and 0 bases, there was a span of 6 bases. Germline CDR1 and CDR2: SGHNT and YYREEE (reference sequence). This CDR3 is 13 amino acids long. The CDR3 region has the DNA TGTGCCAGCAGCCATGTTAGCACAGATACGCAGTATTTT. Translated: CASSHVSTDTQYF.

This sequence joins TRBV10-3 and TRBJ1-6, with a tentative D call TRBD1 (5 bases). Germline V gene lookup returns CDR1 ENHRY and CDR2 SYGVKD. V was cut by 11 bases and J by 5 bases, with 16 bases left in between. The CDR3 runs 14 residues. The CDR3 loop is CAATRDRDNSPLHF. DNA of the CDR3: TGTGCCGCCACCAGGGACCGTGATAATTCACCCCTCCACTTT.

A few counts support this clonotype. The chain employs TRBV20-1 and TRBJ2-7; D assignment may be TRBD1 or TRBD2 (6 bases each). The V and J ends lost 6 bases and 0 bases respectively, with 18 bases between them. The CDR3 is made up of 15 amino acids. Looked up from germline, CDR1 is DFQATT and CDR2 is SNEGSKA (reference sequence). CDR3 coding DNA: TGCAGTGCAGACCCCGGGGGCCAAGGCTCCTACGAGCAGTACTTC. This gives the protein CSADPGGQGSYEQYF.

This clonotype has just a few counts. CDR3 DNA: TGTGCCAGCAGCAAAGCCCTTGCAATCGGGACAGTCAGCGATGAGCAGTTCTTC. It codes for CASSKALAIGTVSDEQFF. The chain joins TRBV12-3 or TRBV12-4 to TRBJ2-1; TRBD1 matches 7 bases. The CDR3 runs to 18 residues. The J segment lost 8 bases and the V segment lost 6 bases, leaving 22 bases of the junction unmatched.

The chain has TRBV7-9 and TRBJ2-1; no reliable D call. The CDR3 has 13 amino acids. Germline V gene lookup returns CDR1 SEHNR and CDR2 FQNEAQ (reference sequence). V was cut by 2 bases and J by 4 bases, with 6 bases left in between. For the CDR3, the DNA is TGTGCCAGCAGCTTAATCAAGTACAATGAGCAGTTCTTC. It encodes CASSLIKYNEQFF. Full variable domain (rest looked up from reference TRBV7-9 and TRBJ2-1): DTGVSQNPRHKITKRGQNVTFRCDPISEHNRLYWYRQTLGQGPEFLTYFQNEAQLEKSRLLSDRFSAERPKGSFSTLEIQRTEQGDSAMYLCASSLIKYNEQFFGPGTRLTVL.

This chain joins TRBV7-6 and TRBJ2-7; D might be TRBD2 (6 bases). Germline CDR1 reads SGHVS; CDR2 reads FNYEAQ. The CDR3 extends over 13 amino acids. V lost 1 base and J lost 7, with 11 bases in between. The DNA of the CDR3 is TGTGCCAGCAGCTTAGGACTAGGTAGGGAGCAGTACTTC. Translating gives CASSLGLGREQYF. Supplemented by reference TRBV7-6 and TRBJ2-7, the full variable domain reads GAGVSQSPRYKVTKRGQDVALRCDPISGHVSLYWYRQALGQGPEFLTYFNYEAQQDKSGLPNDRFSAERPEGSISTLTIQRTEQRDSAMYRCASSLGLGREQYFGPGTRLTVT.

The CDR3 is CATSDLGPPYEQYF. CDR3 in DNA: TGTGCCACCAGTGATTTAGGACCTCCCTACGAGCAGTACTTC. This chain joins TRBV24-1 and TRBJ2-7; unclear D gene. The CDR3 length is 14 residues. Trimming took off 1 base at V and 2 bases at J, with 8 bases between the two ends. Germline CDR1 KGHDR, CDR2 SFDVKD.

The table lists this clonotype with many counts. The rearrangement links TRBV5-1 to TRBJ2-1; TRBD2 might be the D (5 bases). This CDR3 region has 15 residues. V shed 3 bases and J shed 0 bases, with 10 bases lying between them. The germline gives CDR1 SGHRS, CDR2 YFSETQ. The CDR3 loop is CASSSEGSSYNEQFF. CDR3 DNA sequence: TGCGCCAGCAGCTCCGAGGGCAGCTCCTACAATGAGCAGTTCTTC.

This clonotype has more than one count but fewer than ten. This chain links TRBV4-1 with TRBJ2-3, with 8 bases that match TRBD1. The V segment lost 1 base and the J segment 0 bases; nucleotides outside the gene matches: 3. This CDR3 region has 16 residues. The germline V gene encodes CDR1 MGHRA and CDR2 YSYEKL. For the CDR3, the DNA is TGCGCCAGCAGCCAAGGTCGGACAGGGAGCACAGATACGCAGTATTTT. Its translation: CASSQGRTGSTDTQYF.

The chain employs TRBV20-1 and TRBJ1-2; tentative D call: TRBD1 (6 bases). Germline values: CDR1 DFQATT, CDR2 SNEGSKA (reference sequence). V dropped 4 bases and J dropped 0 bases, with 15 bases sitting between them. This CDR3 has 15 residues. CDR3 protein: CSATKPRTANYGYTF. The CDR3, as DNA: TGCAGTGCTACTAAACCTCGGACAGCTAACTATGGCTACACCTTC.

This clonotype occurred a few times. J is TRBJ2-7 and V is TRBV6-5; D remains ambiguous. CDR1 is MNHEY and CDR2 is SVGAGI in the germline V gene. V lost 2 bases and J lost 1, with 6 bases in between. The CDR3 has 13 residues. DNA for the CDR3: TGTGCCAGCAGTTACACTGTATCCTACGAGCAGTACTTC. Amino acids: CASSYTVSYEQYF.